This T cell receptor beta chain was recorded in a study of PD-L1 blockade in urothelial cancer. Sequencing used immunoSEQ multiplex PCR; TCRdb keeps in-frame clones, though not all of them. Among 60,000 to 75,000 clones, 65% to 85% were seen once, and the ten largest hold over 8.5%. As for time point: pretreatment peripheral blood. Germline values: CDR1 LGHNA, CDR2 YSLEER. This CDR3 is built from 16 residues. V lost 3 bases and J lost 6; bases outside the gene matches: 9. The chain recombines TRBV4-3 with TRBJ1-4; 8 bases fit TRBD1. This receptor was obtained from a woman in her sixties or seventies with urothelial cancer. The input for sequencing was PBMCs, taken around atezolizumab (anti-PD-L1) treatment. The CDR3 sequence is CASSQIQGAHHEKLFF. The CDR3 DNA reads TGCGCCAGCAGCCAGATTCAGGGGGCGCATCATGAAAAACTGTTTTTT.